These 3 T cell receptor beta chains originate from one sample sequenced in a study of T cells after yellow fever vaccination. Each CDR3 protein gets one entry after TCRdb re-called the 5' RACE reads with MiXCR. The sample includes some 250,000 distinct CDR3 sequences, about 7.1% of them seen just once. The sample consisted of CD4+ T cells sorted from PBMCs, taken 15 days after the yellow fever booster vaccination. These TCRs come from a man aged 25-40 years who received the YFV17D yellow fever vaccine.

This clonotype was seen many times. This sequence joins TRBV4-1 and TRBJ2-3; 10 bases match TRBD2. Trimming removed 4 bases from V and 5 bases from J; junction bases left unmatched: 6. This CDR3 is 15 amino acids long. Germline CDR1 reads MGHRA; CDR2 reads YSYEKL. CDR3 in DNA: TGCGCCAGCAGCCTAAGCGGGAGGGCCGTAGATACGCAGTATTTT. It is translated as CASSLSGRAVDTQYF.

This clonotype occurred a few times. CDR3 amino acids: CSVEDTLAENQETQYF. CDR3 sequence (DNA): TGCAGCGTTGAAGATACTCTAGCGGAGAACCAAGAGACCCAGTACTTC. The gene calls are TRBV29-1 and TRBJ2-5; TRBD2 matches 7 bases. Germline V gives CDR1 SQVTM, CDR2 ANQGSEA. This CDR3 is 16 amino acids long. The ends lost 0 bases at V and 0 bases at J; junction bases unmatched: 7.

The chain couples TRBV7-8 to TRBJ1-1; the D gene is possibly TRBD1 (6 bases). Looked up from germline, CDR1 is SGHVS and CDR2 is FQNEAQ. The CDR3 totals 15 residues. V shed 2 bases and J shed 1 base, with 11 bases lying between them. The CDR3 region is CASSLNRVGNTEAFF. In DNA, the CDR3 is TGTGCCAGCAGCTTAAACAGGGTGGGGAACACTGAAGCTTTCTTT.